This T cell receptor beta chain was retrieved from a study of T cell responses to AZD1222 COVID-19 vaccine (TCRdb year 2021). The study in broad terms: AZD1222 recipients given second doses at about 4 weeks or at about 12 weeks were pooled, since spike-specific TCR depth and breadth were not found to differ between the two schedules. A total of approximately 250 trial participants underwent TCR sequencing, of whom 207 had received two doses of AZD1222 and 26 had received two doses of the MenACWY control vaccine. Enrollment into the trials was organized by age into subgroups of 18-55, 56-69 and 70-plus years, and those subgroups contained roughly 150, 30 and 60 TCR-sequenced participants, respectively.

At the junction V is shortened by 0 bases and J by 9 bases; bases outside the gene matches: 4. Reading the germline V gene gives CDR1 MNHEY and CDR2 SVGAGI. The CDR3 goes from the cysteine to the phenylalanine over 15 residues. Just the 45-base CDR3 DNA is kept, in frame starting at base 1. Per the publication, the time point label means: baseline before first vaccination. Vaccinee samples were obtained from the UK trials COV001 and COV002, which included a single-blind randomized controlled phase 2/3 trial of AZD1222 (ChAdOx1 nCoV-19) in healthy adults. For TCRbeta chain sequencing, PBMC samples were collected from trial participants at day 0 and at day 28 after the second dose. Comment on this clone: This receptor's antigen is unknown. No much larger clonotype is one base removed from it; base qualities were not supplied.

Findings and caveats that apply to the study as a whole: In the small 56-69-year group, the increase in depth fell short of significance, most likely because of low power. After two AZD1222 doses, both the breadth and the depth of spike-specific TCRs were significantly higher than at day 0 and than in MenACWY recipients. Vaccine-associated CD4 TCRs spanned the whole spike protein, with dominant responses in regions 160-218 and 743-854. Reportedly, almost half of the unique spike-specific TCRs recognized epitopes lying outside the regions that are mutated in the B.1.351 and B.1.1.7 variants. Participants were mostly white British and included more females than males, and it was suggested by the authors that clonal diversity may have been underestimated. Because no day 14 peak-response samples were available, repertoires were characterized only after the peak T cell response. Only 5 to 7 AZD1222 recipients were SARS-CoV-2 seropositive at baseline, limiting conclusions about previously exposed vaccinees.

The CDR3 regions of human TCRbeta chains were analyzed by immunosequencing. Regarding the original processing steps: Repertoire TCRs were matched against a reference library of SARS-CoV-2-specific TCRs generated with the MIRA antigen-specificity platform. Breadth was defined as the fraction of unique TCRs that were SARS-CoV-2-associated. Depth was defined as the fraction of total T cells that were SARS-CoV-2-associated. Using the MIRA data, every spike-specific TCR was mapped to the spike region that the TCR reacted to and assigned to either a CD4 or a CD8 class. Log10-transformed breadth and depth values were compared by one-way ANOVA with Sidak's multiple comparisons tests. TCRdb's version of the immuneACCESS table is confined to in-frame rearrangements and falls short of the full clone set. An unresolved V gene accounts for under half of the shortfall where checked; the remainder is of unknown origin. The D gene and trimming were derived from the DNA, and the V and J assignments and clone size from that table. In this sample the table shows 120,000 or so clones, roughly nine tenths of which occur a single time. Less than 30% of the sample comes from the top ten.

The clonotype originates from an adult in good health. Sequencing was performed on peripheral blood, taken on day 0 of AZD1222 vaccination. The chain links TRBV6-5 with TRBJ1-4; 10 bases in the junction line up with TRBD1. CDR3 reads: CASSYSWDRGQKLFF. The nucleotides read TGTGCCAGCAGTTACTCGTGGGACAGGGGTCAAAAACTGTTTTTT.